In this sample, the clone carrying this TCR beta chain turned up a few times. Its target is not known. These data come from a study of T cells after yellow fever vaccination. Findings and limits, study-wide: It was a small share of clonotypes that appeared in both CD4 and CD8 compartments. Once the booster was given, most primary-vaccination clones reappeared, at about 97% for CD4 and roughly 90% for CD8.

Template-switching 5'RACE yielded the TCR cDNA; a universal primer site and UMIs were added in the process. Each CDR3 protein is one row after TCRdb ran MiXCR on the 5' RACE reads. The sample consists of around 330,000 distinct CDR3 sequences, roughly 3.5% of them appearing once. The CDR3 totals 17 residues. Per germline, CDR1 MGHRA and CDR2 YSYEKL. Trimming stripped 0 bases from V and 0 bases from J, with 9 bases between. The source was PBMCs, collected on the day of the yellow fever booster vaccination. The TCR sequence derives from a young man who received the YFV17D yellow fever vaccine. This sequence joins TRBV4-1 and TRBJ1-6, with no clear D. CDR3 protein: CASSQDSQSSYNSPLHF. CDR3 DNA: TGCGCCAGCAGCCAAGATAGCCAGAGCTCCTATAATTCACCCCTCCACTTT.